This is a list of T cell receptor beta chains from one sample in a study of regulatory T cells in long-lasting Graves disease. TCRdb re-called the multiplex PCR reads with MiXCR, one entry per CDR3 protein. This table has around 450,000 distinct CDR3 sequences, 20% to 25% appearing once. The sequenced sample was peripheral blood mononuclear cells (PBMCs), obtained when the disease was refractory, from a patient treated with antithyroid drugs. Receptors originate from a female donor with Graves disease. CDR3s include the opening cysteine and the closing phenylalanine or tryptophan. The D gene is left open where the match is weak. Part of the rows lack a size; the others show once, few, many or a class for expanded clones.

TGTGCCTGGAGCTATAGAGGTGGAACAGGGCGAAAGACCCAGTACTTC	CAWSYRGGTGRKTQYF	TRBV30	TRBJ2-5	16	many	.
TGTGCCAGCAATGAGGCCAGGGGCGATCAGCCCCAGCATTTT	CASNEARGDQPQHF	TRBV6-1	TRBJ1-5	14	many	.
TGTGCCAGCAGCTTAGTGGGGACTAGCGGAAGGTACCAAGAGACCCAGTACTTC	CASSLVGTSGRYQETQYF	TRBV7-2	TRBJ2-5	18	many	TRBD2
TGTGCCAGCAGCGAACAGGGGGCGTATGGCTACACCTTC	CASSEQGAYGYTF	TRBV7-9	TRBJ1-2	13	.	TRBD1
TGTGCCAGCAGCCTAGGCAACGCCCCGGGCTACACCTTC	CASSLGNAPGYTF	TRBV7-9	TRBJ1-2	13	.	.
TGTGCCAGCAGAGTGACTAGCCAAGAGACCCAGTACTTC	CASRVTSQETQYF	TRBV12-3/TRBV12-4	TRBJ2-5	13	many	.
TGCAGTGCTAATGGTCCAGCGGGCTCCTACGAGCAGTACTTC	CSANGPAGSYEQYF	TRBV20-1	TRBJ2-7	14	few	.
TGTGCCAGCAGATCCGGGTCGACCTACGAGCAGTACTTC	CASRSGSTYEQYF	TRBV14	TRBJ2-7	13	few	.
TGTGCCAGCAGCTCCGCCTATGGCTACACCTTC	CASSSAYGYTF	TRBV5-6	TRBJ1-2	11	many	.
TGTGCCAGCAGCCAGACACAGGGGAATGAAAAACTGTTTTTT	CASSQTQGNEKLFF	TRBV3-1	TRBJ1-4	14	many	TRBD1
TGTGCCAGCAGTTCCTGGCGGGCGGGAACTGAAGCTTTCTTT	CASSSWRAGTEAFF	TRBV6-2/TRBV6-3	TRBJ1-1	14	.	.
TGTGCCATCAGCCCCAGGGAACAAGAGACCCAGTACTTC	CAISPREQETQYF	TRBV10-3	TRBJ2-5	13	.	.
TGTGCCAGTAGCACAGGATCGGTCCCGAACACTGAAGCTTTCTTT	CASSTGSVPNTEAFF	TRBV19	TRBJ1-1	15	many	.
TGTGCCAGCAGTGAAGACTACTCAGATACGCAGTATTTT	CASSEDYSDTQYF	TRBV25-1	TRBJ2-3	13	once	.
TGTGCCAGCAGCCCCTCACGGGGGGAGGTATACGAGCAGTACTTC	CASSPSRGEVYEQYF	TRBV7-3	TRBJ2-7	15	many	TRBD2
TGTGCCAGCAGCCAATTCGCCATGAGCCACGAGCAGTACTTC	CASSQFAMSHEQYF	TRBV3-1	TRBJ2-7	14	.	.